The next 9 T cell receptor beta chains were all read from a single sample in a study of cytomegalovirus exposure and HLA in healthy donors. The PCR had 60 Vbeta and 13 Jbeta primers. Generated by immunoSEQ multiplex PCR, the TCRdb table keeps only in-frame clones and is missing some. The sample records nearly 300,000 clones, 70% to 90% being singletons. The sequenced sample was PBMCs. Receptors were obtained from a man aged 35 to 55 in good health and CMV-seropositive.

This clone has more than one count but fewer than ten. The chain recombines TRBV4-1 with TRBJ2-7, with 7 bases that match TRBD1. The germline gives CDR1 MGHRA, CDR2 YSYEKL. Losses at the gene ends were 0 bases for V and 2 bases for J; bases not matched to a gene: 7. The CDR3 sequence is 16 residues long. CDR3 nucleotide sequence: TGCGCCAGCAGCCAAGAGCCGGGGCAGGGGGCCTACGAGCAGTACTTC. Its translation is CASSQEPGQGAYEQYF.

This chain connects TRBV29-1 to TRBJ2-2, with 8 positions matching TRBD1. CDR3 length: 14 residues. Unmatched junction bases numbered 9, after V lost 6 bases and J lost 6 bases. Per the germline V gene, CDR1 is SQVTM and CDR2 is ANQGSEA. The CDR3 reads CSVLGQGKAGELFF. CDR3 sequence (DNA): TGCAGCGTCCTTGGACAGGGAAAGGCCGGGGAGCTGTTTTTT.

This clone was found a few times. The J gene is TRBJ2-3, the V gene TRBV2; 9 bases fit TRBD2. The CDR3 runs to 15 residues. CDR1 and CDR2 (germline): SNHLY, FYNNEI. After removal of 5 bases from V and 6 bases from J, the junction contained 9 bases not matched to a gene. The CDR3 spells CASSKVLAGSDTQYF. The CDR3 coding sequence is TGTGCCAGCAGTAAGGTACTAGCGGGTTCGGATACGCAGTATTTT.

In nucleotides, the CDR3 is TGTGCCAGCAGTTCGGACAGGGCCCACAAGCCCCAGCATTTT. Amino acids: CASSSDRAHKPQHF. The genes are TRBV28 and TRBJ1-5, with 8 bases matching TRBD1. CDR1 is MDHEN and CDR2 is SYDVKM in the germline V gene. The CDR3 runs to 14 residues. V was pared by 4 bases and J by 8 bases, with 7 bases of the junction left unmatched.

This rearrangement joins TRBV28 to TRBJ2-1; 8 nucleotides agree with TRBD2. J was trimmed by 5 bases and V by 1 base; bases with no gene match: 7. This CDR3 is 16 amino acids long. Germline V lookup: CDR1 MDHEN, CDR2 SYDVKM. The CDR3 spells CASSLSAGALNNEQFF. CDR3 coding DNA: TGTGCCAGCAGTTTATCAGCGGGAGCGCTTAACAATGAGCAGTTCTTC.

The CDR3 loop reads CASSPTRGGNTIYF. The CDR3, as DNA: TGTGCCAGCAGCCCGACCCGGGGAGGAAACACCATATATTTT. The V call is TRBV7-2, the J call TRBJ1-3; D is undetermined. Germline V gene data show CDR1 as SGHTA and CDR2 as FQGNSA. The CDR3 covers 14 residues. V lost 5 bases and J lost 4, with 12 bases in between. Full variable domain (outside the CDR3, taken from reference TRBV7-2 and TRBJ1-3): GAGVSQSPSNKVTEKGKDVELRCDPISGHTALYWYRQSLGQGLEFLIYFQGNSAPDKSGLPSDRFSAERTGGSVSTLTIQRTQQEDSAVYLCASSPTRGGNTIYFGEGSWLTVV.

The chain carries TRBV28 and TRBJ1-4; no clear D gene. The CDR3 spans 14 residues. Trimming stripped 9 bases from V and 5 bases from J, with 16 bases between. Germline CDR1 reads MDHEN; CDR2 reads SYDVKM. The CDR3 DNA is TGTGCCAGTAAATATCGGCAGACAAATGAAAAACTGTTTTTT. This translates into CASKYRQTNEKLFF.

The rearrangement uses TRBV6-5 and TRBJ2-1, with 9 bases lining up with TRBD2. CDR1 is MNHEY and CDR2 is SVGAGI in the germline V gene. V gave up 2 bases and J gave up 6 bases; unmatched junction bases: 8. This CDR3 has 16 residues. CDR3 protein: CASSYVARTSANEQFF. The CDR3 DNA follows: TGTGCCAGCAGTTACGTGGCCCGGACTAGCGCCAATGAGCAGTTCTTC.

The V and J genes are TRBV4-2 and TRBJ2-7; maybe TRBD2 (6 bases). The CDR3 extends over 14 amino acids. V lost 3 bases to trimming and J lost 2 bases, with 11 bases between them. Germline-derived CDR1 and CDR2 are LGHNA and YNFKEQ. The CDR3 reads CASSQDYIAYEQYF. In nucleotides, the CDR3 is TGTGCCAGCAGCCAGGACTACATAGCCTACGAGCAGTACTTC.